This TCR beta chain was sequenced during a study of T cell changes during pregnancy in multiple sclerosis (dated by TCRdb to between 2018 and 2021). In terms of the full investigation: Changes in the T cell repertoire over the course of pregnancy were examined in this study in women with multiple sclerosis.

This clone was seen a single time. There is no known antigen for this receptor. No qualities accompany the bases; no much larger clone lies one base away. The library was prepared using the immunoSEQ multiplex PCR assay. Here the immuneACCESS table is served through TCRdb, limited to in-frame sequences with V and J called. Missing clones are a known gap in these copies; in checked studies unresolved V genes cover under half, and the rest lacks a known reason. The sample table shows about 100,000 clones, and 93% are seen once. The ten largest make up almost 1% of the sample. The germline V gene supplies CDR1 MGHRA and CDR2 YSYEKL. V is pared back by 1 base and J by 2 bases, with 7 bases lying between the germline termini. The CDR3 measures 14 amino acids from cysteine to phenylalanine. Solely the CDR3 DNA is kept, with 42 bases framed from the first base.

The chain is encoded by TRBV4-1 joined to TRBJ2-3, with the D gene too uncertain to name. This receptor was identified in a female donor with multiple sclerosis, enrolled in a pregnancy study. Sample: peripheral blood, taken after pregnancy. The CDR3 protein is CASSQVLFTDTQYF. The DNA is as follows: TGCGCCAGCAGCCAAGTTCTATTCACAGATACGCAGTATTTT.